The clone carrying this T cell receptor (beta chain) occurred many times. The entry originates in a study of spatial heterogeneity in lung cancer. At the level of the study: Beta-chain sequences were consistently detected more often than alpha-chain sequences.

In germline, CDR1 is SGHAT, CDR2 FQNNGV. Trimming at V came to 1 base and at J to 5 bases, leaving 6 bases not matched to a gene. The CDR3 length is 15 residues. Time point in this sample: sample taken at primary tumor resection. TCRdb called the 5' RACE reads again in MiXCR, with one record for every CDR3 protein. The data contain about 80,000 distinct CDR3 sequences, 7.5% to 9.5% of them singletons. The starting material was PBMCs, obtained at surgery. This sequence was found in a male donor with early-stage non-small cell lung cancer. V and J are TRBV11-2 and TRBJ2-3; 7 nucleotides line up with TRBD2. The CDR3 protein is CASSLGGRSVDTQYF. CDR3 sequence (DNA): TGTGCCAGCAGCTTAGGCGGGAGAAGTGTAGATACGCAGTATTTT. The whole variable domain, filled in from reference TRBV11-2 and TRBJ2-3, reads EAGVAQSPRYKIIEKRQSVAFWCNPISGHATLYWYQQILGQGPKLLIQFQNNGVVDDSQLPKDRFSAERLKGVDSTLKIQPAKLEDSAVYLCASSLGGRSVDTQYFGPGTRLTVL.